This TCR beta chain was sequenced in a study of blood T cells in healthy people across ages. Alongside a J-beta primer mix, a sample-barcoded 5' primer served in a second PCR lasting roughly 7 to 12 cycles. Every cDNA molecule carried a tag from a template-switch adaptor bearing 12 random nucleotides. One entry per CDR3 protein results from TCRdb running MiXCR on the 5' RACE reads. The repertoire holds about 1.6 million distinct CDR3 sequences, with roughly 30% as singletons. Deletions cut 4 bases from V and 3 bases from J, with 10 bases between. Germline V gene data show CDR1 as SEHNR and CDR2 as FQNEAQ (reference sequence). The CDR3 length is 13 residues.

The TCR was taken from a woman under 40 in good health. Sequencing was performed on blood. This chain connects TRBV7-9 to TRBJ2-7, with D uncertain. DNA for the CDR3: TGTGCCAGCAGCTCTTCTGCCATCTACGAGCAGTACTTC. Encoded protein: CASSSSAIYEQYF. The complete variable domain, with remaining parts taken from reference TRBV7-9 and TRBJ2-7, reads DTGVSQNPRHKITKRGQNVTFRCDPISEHNRLYWYRQTLGQGPEFLTYFQNEAQLEKSRLLSDRFSAERPKGSFSTLEIQRTEQGDSAMYLCASSSSAIYEQYFGPGTRLTVT.